This T cell receptor (beta chain) was recovered during a study of shared clonotypes between healthy human individuals. The method was immunoSEQ multiplex PCR; TCRdb's version includes in-frame clones alone and lacks a portion of them. This table holds some 2,100,000 clones, 85% to 95% found once. CD45RO negativity and positive selection for CCR7 defined naive CD8 cells, a population that excluded terminally differentiated effector memory CD45RA+ cells. CDR1 is MGHRA, CDR2 YSYEKL, per germline. This CDR3 is 14 amino acids long. Trimming took 0 bases from V and 2 from J, leaving 7 bases between them. Sequenced input: naive CD8+ T cells from PBMCs. This clonotype was sampled from a man aged 18 to 35 in good health. Some clones in this sample may be carry-over from other donors' samples. V and J are TRBV4-1 and TRBJ1-2; no clear D. CDR3 nucleotide sequence: TGCGCCAGCAGCCAAGACCCTGAGAACTATGGCTACACCTTC. This sequence encodes CASSQDPENYGYTF.